This T cell receptor beta chain was captured in a study of human T cells and chemical hapten exposure. Across the whole study: Patch testing placed 0.01% DPC on the upper back, with readings at 6 days. Overall study findings and caveats: Having alopecia, donors may respond immunologically unlike healthy people. Compared with pre-sensitization or healthy control sets, expanded TCRs clustered more.

Time point: patch test 2, 6 weeks after DPC sensitization. Sample treatment: therapeutic diphenylcyclopropenone sensitization with weekly scalp DPC. Blood, whole and unfractionated, served as the source for total RNA extraction. J lost 8 bases, V lost 1 base, and 12 bases had no gene match. CDR1 is SGHKS, CDR2 YYEKEE, per germline (reference sequence). This CDR3 comprises 17 residues. This clonotype occurred many times. No antigen is known for it. TCRdb used MiXCR to reprocess the RACE reads, holding one entry per CDR3 protein. The sample contains about 95,000 distinct CDR3 sequences, roughly an eighth of which appear only once.

The source of this sequence is a woman aged 35 to 49 with alopecia areata. Some clones in this sample may be carry-over from other donors' samples. V is TRBV5-5 and J is TRBJ2-4, with 10 bases that match TRBD1. Sequences were derived from whole blood, sampled in connection with sensitization to the hapten diphenylcyclopropenone (DPC). The CDR3 reads CASSLIWDRGSGYIQYF. The CDR3 nucleotides read TGTGCCAGCAGCTTGATCTGGGACAGGGGATCGGGCTACATTCAGTACTTC.